The 21 T cell receptor beta chains in this list originate from one sample, sequenced in a study of T cell responses to AZD1222 COVID-19 vaccine. Some clones are missing from TCRdb's copy, which holds only in-frame ones; the method was immunoSEQ multiplex PCR. Of some 110,000 clones listed, more than 75% were seen once; the top ten hold 3.5%. Sequenced here: peripheral blood, sampled 28 days after the second AZD1222 dose. The receptors come from an adult who received the AZD1222 COVID-19 vaccine.

This chain joins TRBV3-1 (or the pseudogene TRBV3-2) and TRBJ2-7; 7 bases are shared with TRBD1. With V trimmed by 3 bases and J by 0 bases, 11 bases remained unmatched. The CDR3 consists of 17 residues. The germline V gene encodes CDR1 LGHDT and CDR2 YNNKEL (reference sequence). This chain's CDR3 is CASSQFGTALSSYEQYF. CDR3 DNA sequence: TGTGCCAGCAGCCAGTTCGGGACAGCCCTTAGCTCCTACGAGCAGTACTTC.

V gene TRBV28 combines with J gene TRBJ2-5, with D possibly matching TRBD1 (6 bases). CDR3 length: 15 residues. The V end lost 0 bases, the J end lost 7 bases, and 15 bases lay between the germline ends. Germline loops: CDR1 MDHEN, CDR2 SYDVKM. The CDR3 region has the DNA TGTGCCAGCAGTTTATGGGGGACACTAAGCGGGACCCAGTACTTC. Its translation is CASSLWGTLSGTQYF. Looking up the rest from reference TRBV28 and TRBJ2-5 gives the full variable domain: DVKVTQSSRYLVKRTGEKVFLECVQDMDHENMFWYRQDPGLGLRLIYFSYDVKMKEKGDIPEGYSVSREKKERFSLILESASTNQTSMYLCASSLWGTLSGTQYFGPGTRLLVL.

There are a few counts of this clone. J is TRBJ2-6 and V is TRBV7-9; 8 bases map to TRBD1. This CDR3 comprises 15 residues. In germline, CDR1 is SEHNR, CDR2 FQNEAQ (reference sequence). Unmatched junction bases numbered 3, after V lost 4 bases and J lost 4 bases. CDR3 in amino acids: CASSSTGVGANVLTF. DNA of the CDR3: TGTGCCAGCAGCTCGACAGGGGTCGGGGCCAACGTCCTGACTTTC. Filled out from reference TRBV7-9 and TRBJ2-6, the complete variable domain reads DTGVSQNPRHKITKRGQNVTFRCDPISEHNRLYWYRQTLGQGPEFLTYFQNEAQLEKSRLLSDRFSAERPKGSFSTLEIQRTEQGDSAMYLCASSSTGVGANVLTFGAGSRLTVL.

V is TRBV5-1 and J is TRBJ2-5; 10 nucleotides align to TRBD2. The CDR3 covers 16 residues. Germline-derived CDR1 and CDR2 are SGHRS and YFSETQ. V gave up 4 bases and J gave up 3 bases; unmatched junction bases: 9. The CDR3 sequence is CASSIGAGGPEETQYF. The CDR3 DNA follows: TGCGCCAGCAGCATAGGAGCGGGAGGGCCGGAAGAGACCCAGTACTTC.

DNA of the CDR3: TGTGCCAGCAGCTACGTAACAGGGGACTCCTACGAGCAGTACTTC. This sequence encodes CASSYVTGDSYEQYF. V and J are TRBV7-6 and TRBJ2-7, with TRBD1 identical over 7 bases. Germline V lookup: CDR1 SGHVS, CDR2 FNYEAQ. Unmatched junction bases numbered 6, after V lost 4 bases and J lost 0 bases. There are 15 residues in the CDR3. The whole variable domain, remainder taken from reference TRBV7-6 and TRBJ2-7, is GAGVSQSPRYKVTKRGQDVALRCDPISGHVSLYWYRQALGQGPEFLTYFNYEAQQDKSGLPNDRFSAERPEGSISTLTIQRTEQRDSAMYRCASSYVTGDSYEQYFGPGTRLTVT.

The count of this clone is one. The genes are TRBV7-3 and TRBJ1-1; maybe TRBD1 (5 bases). Germline V gives CDR1 SGHTA, CDR2 FQGTGA. The length of the CDR3 is 14 residues. Trimming stripped 3 bases from V and 5 bases from J, with 13 bases between. The CDR3, as DNA: TGTGCCAGCAGCTTGGGGGGACTCCTAACTGAAGCTTTCTTT. It translates to CASSLGGLLTEAFF.

The chain combines TRBV20-1 with TRBJ2-1; D assignment may be TRBD1 or TRBD2 (5 bases each). Germline CDR1 is DFQATT and CDR2 is SNEGSKA (reference sequence). This CDR3 comprises 14 residues. The V gene lost 3 bases and the J gene lost 0 bases, with 9 bases spanning the gap. CDR3 bases: TGCAGTGCTAGTGAGGGGCCCTCCTACAATGAGCAGTTCTTC. As protein: CSASEGPSYNEQFF.

V is TRBV6-5 and J is TRBJ1-2; no firm D call. The V end lost 8 bases, the J end lost 8 bases, and 21 bases lay between the germline ends. The CDR3 covers 14 residues. Germline CDR1 is MNHEY and CDR2 is SVGAGI. This CDR3 reads CASRTPKDPYGYTF. CDR3 DNA sequence: TGTGCCAGCCGAACCCCCAAAGACCCGTACGGCTACACCTTC.

The rearrangement joins TRBV23-1 to TRBJ1-1, with D hard to call. TRBV23-1 is an open reading frame whose function is uncertain. Trimming removed 6 bases from V and 3 bases from J, with 17 bases in between. CDR3 length equals 15 residues. In nucleotides, the CDR3 is TGCGCCAGCAGCCTACCGTTATGGAGGGACACTGAAGCTTTCTTT. Translation: CASSLPLWRDTEAFF.

V and J are TRBV15 and TRBJ2-4; D is possibly TRBD1 or TRBD2 (5 bases each). Germline V lookup: CDR1 LNHNV, CDR2 YYDKDF (reference sequence). The CDR3 consists of 14 residues. Trimming cost V 6 bases and J 4 bases, with 13 bases left between them. CDR3 DNA: TGTGCCACCAGTTTTAACGAGGGGAAAAACATTCAGTACTTC. Encoded protein: CATSFNEGKNIQYF.

V and J are TRBV2 and TRBJ2-5, with TRBD2 identical over 11 bases. The CDR3 loop spans 12 amino acids. Per the germline V gene, CDR1 is SNHLY and CDR2 is FYNNEI. V gave up 8 bases and J gave up 4 bases; unmatched junction bases: 0. The CDR3 sequence: CASGLAGETQYF. The CDR3 coding sequence is TGTGCCAGCGGACTAGCGGGAGAGACCCAGTACTTC.

DNA for the CDR3: TGTGCCAGCAGCGCAAGGGGCACCCACTTCGGCGACTATGGCTACACCTTC. Amino acids: CASSARGTHFGDYGYTF. The V call is TRBV5-6, the J call TRBJ1-2; maybe TRBD1 (5 bases). The CDR3 spans 17 residues. Germline-derived CDR1 and CDR2 are SGHDT and YYEEEE. Trimming stripped 4 bases from V and 3 bases from J, with 22 bases between.

This chain links TRBV5-4 with TRBJ1-2; 10 bases fit TRBD1. Germline trimming cut 5 bases from V and 2 bases from J; bases unmatched to any gene: 9. The germline V gene encodes CDR1 SGHNT and CDR2 YYREEE (reference sequence). The CDR3 has 16 residues. CDR3 in DNA: TGTGCCAGCAGTTTCGTTCCGGACAGGGGGAACTATGGCTACACCTTC. Translating it yields CASSFVPDRGNYGYTF. The whole variable domain, filled in from reference TRBV5-4 and TRBJ1-2, reads ETGVTQSPTHLIKTRGQQVTLRCSSQSGHNTVSWYQQALGQGPQFIFQYYREEENGRGNFPPRFSGLQFPNYSSELNVNALELDDSALYLCASSFVPDRGNYGYTFGSGTRLTVV.

The chain employs TRBV12-5 and TRBJ1-5; D possibly corresponds to TRBD1 (6 bases). CDR1 is LGHNT, CDR2 FRNRAP, per germline. V lost 0 bases and J lost 0, with 15 bases in between. The CDR3 covers 18 residues. As DNA, the CDR3 is TGTGCTAGTGGTTTGGTACTCGGCAGGGGTTATAGCAATCAGCCCCAGCATTTT. This codes for CASGLVLGRGYSNQPQHF.

The rearrangement links TRBV9 to TRBJ2-7; 10 nucleotides line up with TRBD2. The CDR3 has 16 amino acids. J was trimmed by 2 bases and V by 0 bases; bases with no gene match: 5. Per the germline V gene, CDR1 is SGDLS and CDR2 is YYNGEE. CDR3 loop: CASSVGLAGDAYEQYF. The CDR3 bases are TGTGCCAGCAGCGTAGGCCTAGCGGGGGACGCCTACGAGCAGTACTTC. The entire variable domain, with the rest obtained from reference TRBV9 and TRBJ2-7, is as follows: DSGVTQTPKHLITATGQRVTLRCSPRSGDLSVYWYQQSLDQGLQFLIQYYNGEERAKGNILERFSAQQFPDLHSELNLSSLELGDSALYFCASSVGLAGDAYEQYFGPGTRLTVT.

This sequence joins TRBV7-3 and TRBJ2-1; 7 bases are a match to TRBD2. The CDR3 loop spans 17 amino acids. V gave up 2 bases and J gave up 7 bases; unmatched junction bases: 14. Germline loops: CDR1 SGHTA, CDR2 FQGTGA. The CDR3 DNA follows: TGTGCCAGCAGCTTACGTAGTATCGCGGGGGTTGAGAATGAGCAGTTCTTC. It codes for CASSLRSIAGVENEQFF.

J is TRBJ2-7 and V is TRBV9; D is perhaps TRBD2 (5 bases). Germline V CDR1 and CDR2: SGDLS, YYNGEE. CDR3 length: 12 amino acids. Trimming cost V 4 bases and J 10 bases, with 15 bases left between them. The CDR3, as DNA: TGTGCCAGCAGCCCCCTAGGAGGAGGCCAGTACTTC. This gives the protein CASSPLGGGQYF. The variable domain in full, completed from reference TRBV9 and TRBJ2-7, reads DSGVTQTPKHLITATGQRVTLRCSPRSGDLSVYWYQQSLDQGLQFLIQYYNGEERAKGNILERFSAQQFPDLHSELNLSSLELGDSALYFCASSPLGGGQYFGPGTRLTVT.

This chain connects TRBV3-1 (or the pseudogene TRBV3-2) to TRBJ1-2, with 9 bases matching TRBD1. The CDR3 consists of 17 residues. The J segment lost 0 bases and the V segment lost 11 bases, leaving 16 bases of the junction unmatched. The germline gives CDR1 LGHDT, CDR2 YNNKEL (reference sequence). DNA of the CDR3: TGTGCCTGTCATAACCGGGACAGGGATATCGCTAACTATGGCTACACCTTC. This sequence encodes CACHNRDRDIANYGYTF.

The V gene is TRBV10-3, the J gene TRBJ1-3; no clear D. Germline loops: CDR1 ENHRY, CDR2 SYGVKD. CDR3 size: 15 residues. V lost 3 bases and J 0 bases, leaving 9 bases between the germline ends. CDR3 nucleotide sequence: TGTGCCATCAGTGACGGCAGTTACTCTGGAAACACCATATATTTT. This translates into CAISDGSYSGNTIYF.

This clone is a singleton in its sample. CDR3 protein: CASTSGQDTEAFF. The CDR3 DNA reads TGTGCCAGCACCTCCGGGCAGGACACTGAAGCTTTCTTT. The chain links TRBV6-5 to TRBJ1-1; no clear D. V gave up 7 bases and J gave up 3 bases, with 12 bases separating them. Germline V gene sequence: CDR1 MNHEY, CDR2 SVGAGI. The CDR3 extends over 13 amino acids.

The chain couples TRBV19 to TRBJ2-6; 8 bases line up with TRBD1. The ends lost 3 bases at V and 4 bases at J; junction bases unmatched: 5. The germline V gene encodes CDR1 LNHDA and CDR2 SQIVND (reference sequence). This CDR3 contains 16 residues. The CDR3 loop reads CASSMNRGDGANVLTF. CDR3 sequence (DNA): TGTGCCAGTAGTATGAACAGGGGGGACGGGGCCAACGTCCTGACTTTC.